Detailed here is one TCR beta chain. What it recognizes is unknown. V dropped 5 bases and J dropped 8 bases, with 16 bases sitting between them. The CDR3 is 14 residues long. The germline gives CDR1 SGHTA, CDR2 FQGNSA. The data stem from a study of Ad26.COV2.S vaccination and SARS-CoV-2 variants. The assay was immunoSEQ multiplex PCR, and TCRdb's table has in-frame clones only and misses some. The table has roughly 150,000 clones, just over 85% seen once. General study points: Post-vaccination breadth of spike-specific CD8+ and CD4+ T cell responses was reportedly substantial.

The sample in question was peripheral blood, obtained after recovery from COVID-19. The V call is TRBV7-2, the J call TRBJ2-1; TRBD1 or TRBD2 may be the D gene (5 bases each). The receptor was derived from a human donor who had recovered from COVID-19. As DNA, the CDR3 is TGTGCCAGCAGCCCTCAGAACCGGGACGATGAGCAGTTCTTC. This translates into CASSPQNRDDEQFF.